Below, one TCR beta chain is given with its context. The data derive from a study of control samples from healthy donors and cancer patients. This table comes from immunoSEQ multiplex PCR, and its TCRdb copy is limited to in-frame clones, with some not included. The sample has about 150,000 clones; about 91% are singletons. Germline V lookup: CDR1 SGHRS, CDR2 YFSETQ. V dropped 4 bases and J dropped 7 bases, with 17 bases sitting between them. The length of the CDR3 is 15 residues. Sequenced input: blood. V gene TRBV5-1 combines with J gene TRBJ1-4; unclear D gene. This TCR was sampled from a young man in good health. In DNA form, the CDR3 reads TGCGCCAGCAGCCGTTCAACAGATATGGGTGAAAAACTGTTTTTT. This gives the protein CASSRSTDMGEKLFF.